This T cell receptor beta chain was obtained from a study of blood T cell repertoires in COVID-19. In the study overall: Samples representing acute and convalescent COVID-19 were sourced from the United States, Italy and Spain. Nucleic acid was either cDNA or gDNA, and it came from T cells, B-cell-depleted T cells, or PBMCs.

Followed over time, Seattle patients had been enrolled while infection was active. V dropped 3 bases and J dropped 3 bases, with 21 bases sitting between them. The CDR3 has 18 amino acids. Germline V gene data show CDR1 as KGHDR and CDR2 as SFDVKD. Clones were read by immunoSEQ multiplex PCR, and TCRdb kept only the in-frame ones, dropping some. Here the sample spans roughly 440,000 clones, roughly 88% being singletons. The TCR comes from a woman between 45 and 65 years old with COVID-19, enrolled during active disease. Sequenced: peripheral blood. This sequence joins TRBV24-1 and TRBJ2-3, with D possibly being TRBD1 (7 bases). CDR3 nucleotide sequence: TGTGCCACCAGTGATCCTTACCGGGGCAGGGGGGAGACAGATACGCAGTATTTT. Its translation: CATSDPYRGRGETDTQYF.